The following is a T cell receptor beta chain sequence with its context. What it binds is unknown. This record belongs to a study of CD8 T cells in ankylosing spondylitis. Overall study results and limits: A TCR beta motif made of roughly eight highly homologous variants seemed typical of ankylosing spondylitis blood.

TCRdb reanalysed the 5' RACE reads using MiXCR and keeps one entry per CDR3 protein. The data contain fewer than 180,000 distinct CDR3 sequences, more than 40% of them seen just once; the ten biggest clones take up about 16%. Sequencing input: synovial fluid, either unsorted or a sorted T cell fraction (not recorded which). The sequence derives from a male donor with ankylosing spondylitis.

In DNA, the CDR3 is TGTGCCAGCAGTTCCGGGGTTTCGCAGCATTTT. This translates into CASSSGVSQHF. The J gene is TRBJ1-5, the V gene TRBV28; D remains unclear. Germline loops: CDR1 MDHEN, CDR2 SYDVKM. Trimming took off 4 bases at V and 13 bases at J, with 11 bases between the two ends. The CDR3 is 11 amino acids.